The 20 T cell receptor beta chains below come from one sample, sequenced in a study of blood T cell repertoires in COVID-19. Sequencing used immunoSEQ multiplex PCR; TCRdb keeps in-frame clones, though not all of them. The sample lists 130,000 or so clones, 55% to 70% occurring once. Sequencing used peripheral blood. Source of these receptors: a woman aged 70-85 years with acute or convalescent COVID-19.

In its sample, this clone was seen a few times. The rearrangement uses TRBV5-4 and TRBJ1-2; no reliable D call. Per germline, CDR1 SGHNT and CDR2 YYREEE (reference sequence). CDR3 length equals 13 residues. Between the trimmed V and J ends, which lost 0 bases and 3 bases, there was a span of 6 bases. This chain's CDR3 is CASSLGSDYGYTF. In nucleotides, the CDR3 is TGTGCCAGCAGCTTGGGCAGCGACTATGGCTACACCTTC.

The chain recombines TRBV25-1 with TRBJ2-7; D perhaps matches TRBD1 (5 bases). The CDR3 consists of 15 residues. V was shortened by 5 bases and J by 3 bases, with 17 bases between the two germline ends. CDR1 and CDR2 (germline): MGHDK, SYGVNS. The CDR3 protein is CASSSDNNKGYEQYF. As DNA, the CDR3 is TGTGCCAGCAGTTCGGACAATAATAAAGGCTACGAGCAGTACTTC.

The chain links TRBV23-1 to TRBJ1-3; TRBD1 matches 7 bases. TRBV23-1 is identified as an open reading frame with a role that is uncertain. The CDR3 is made up of 20 amino acids. V lost 4 bases, J lost 0 bases, and 18 bases stayed unmatched. The CDR3 reads CASSPRGSRTGSISGNTIYF. The DNA of the CDR3 is TGCGCCAGCAGTCCCCGCGGATCAAGGACAGGCTCCATCTCTGGAAACACCATATATTTT.

This chain connects TRBV28 to TRBJ1-5; a possible D gene is TRBD1 (6 bases). Germline V gives CDR1 MDHEN, CDR2 SYDVKM. V lost 2 bases to trimming and J lost 4 bases, with 9 bases between them. The CDR3 contains 14 residues. The CDR3, as DNA: TGTGCCAGCAGTTTAGCCGGACAGAATCAGCCCCAGCATTTT. Translated: CASSLAGQNQPQHF.

This clone was detected only once. The genes are TRBV27 and TRBJ2-3; perhaps TRBD1 as D (6 bases). V shed 5 bases and J shed 0 bases, with 12 bases lying between them. Germline V lookup: CDR1 MNHEY, CDR2 SMNVEV (reference sequence). The CDR3 covers 15 residues. This chain's CDR3 is CASSIDRTSTDTQYF. DNA for the CDR3: TGTGCCAGCAGTATAGACAGGACTAGCACAGATACGCAGTATTTT.

The rearrangement uses TRBV28 and TRBJ1-4; D gene uncertain. Trimming cost V 4 bases and J 7 bases, with 19 bases left between them. Germline lookup yields CDR1 MDHEN and CDR2 SYDVKM. The length of the CDR3 is 16 residues. The CDR3 here is CASSSLTQEESEKLFF. As DNA, the CDR3 is TGTGCCAGCAGTTCCTTGACCCAGGAGGAGAGTGAAAAACTGTTTTTT.

As to this clone: A much larger clone differs by one base, so this may be a read error. The gene calls are TRBV5-1 and TRBJ2-5; a weak D match, TRBD1 (5 bases). This CDR3 is 13 amino acids long. With 0 bases removed from V and 2 bases from J, the gap between germline ends came to 5 bases. Germline assignment: CDR1 SGHRS and CDR2 YFSETQ. CDR3 residues: CASSLGQQETQYF. Written as DNA, the CDR3 is TGCGCCAGCAGCTTGGGACAGCAAGAGACCCAGTACTTC.

This clone has just a few counts. The rearrangement joins TRBV6-1 to TRBJ2-7; possibly TRBD2 for D (7 bases). Germline CDR1 and CDR2: MNHNS and SASEGT. Trimming removed 0 bases from V and 1 base from J, with 19 bases in between. The CDR3 is 18 residues long. The CDR3 nucleotides read TGTGCCAGCAGTGAAGCGCTTCGAGGGGGGGCTACTTCCTACGAGCAGTACTTC. The encoded protein is CASSEALRGGATSYEQYF.

V and J are TRBV14 and TRBJ2-1, with 7 bases that match TRBD1. Germline V gives CDR1 SGHDN, CDR2 FVKESK. J lost 12 bases, V lost 3 bases, and 8 bases had no gene match. This CDR3 region has 13 residues. CDR3 amino acids: CASSQYRGRGQFF. The CDR3 DNA is TGTGCCAGCAGCCAGTACAGGGGCAGAGGGCAGTTCTTC.

The chain carries TRBV6-5 and TRBJ2-1; 9 bases map to TRBD2. Per the germline V gene, CDR1 is MNHEY and CDR2 is SVGAGI. V lost 5 bases, J lost 10 bases, and 12 bases stayed unmatched. The CDR3 has 15 residues. The CDR3: CASSPTSGSFGEQFF. CDR3 sequence (DNA): TGTGCCAGCAGTCCTACTAGCGGGTCTTTTGGGGAGCAGTTCTTC.

The chain recombines TRBV5-6 with TRBJ1-1, with D perhaps TRBD1 (6 bases). V was trimmed by 4 bases and J by 0 bases, leaving 16 bases between them. The CDR3 has 16 amino acids. CDR1 SGHDT and CDR2 YYEEEE come from the germline V gene. The CDR3, as DNA: TGTGCCAGCAGCCCCACTGGACAGCCTATGAACACTGAAGCTTTCTTT. Translated: CASSPTGQPMNTEAFF.

The V gene is TRBV7-9, the J gene TRBJ2-5, with TRBD1 identical over 7 bases. The CDR3 spans 15 residues. With 0 bases clipped from V and 3 bases from J, the junction kept 4 bases outside the gene matches. Germline V gives CDR1 SEHNR, CDR2 FQNEAQ (reference sequence). The CDR3 is CASSLARQGKETQYF. The CDR3 DNA reads as TGTGCCAGCAGCTTAGCTCGACAGGGTAAAGAGACCCAGTACTTC.

The chain couples TRBV4-2 to TRBJ2-2; 9 bases fit TRBD2. V lost 0 bases and J lost 5; bases outside the gene matches: 1. The CDR3 length is 15 residues. CDR1 is LGHNA, CDR2 YNFKEQ, per germline. CDR3 loop: CASSQETSGTGELFF. DNA for the CDR3: TGTGCCAGCAGCCAAGAAACTAGCGGGACCGGGGAGCTGTTTTTT.

The chain has TRBV7-9 and TRBJ1-5; the D gene is possibly TRBD1 (5 bases). Germline CDR1 is SEHNR and CDR2 is FQNEAQ (reference sequence). V was cut by 5 bases and J by 0 bases, with 11 bases left in between. The CDR3 contains 15 residues. The CDR3 loop is CASSQGRDSNQPQHF. The CDR3 DNA reads as TGTGCCAGCAGCCAGGGCCGAGATAGCAATCAGCCCCAGCATTTT.

This chain connects TRBV15 to TRBJ1-2; tentatively, D is TRBD1 (5 bases). V gave up 0 bases and J gave up 4 bases, with 15 bases separating them. In germline, CDR1 is LNHNV, CDR2 YYDKDF (reference sequence). This CDR3 has 16 residues. The CDR3 is CATSRDRSGPRYGYTF. The CDR3 DNA sequence: TGTGCCACCAGCAGAGATCGGTCAGGGCCACGCTATGGCTACACCTTC.

The chain recombines TRBV5-1 with TRBJ2-1; the D gene is possibly TRBD1 (5 bases). Germline CDR1 is SGHRS and CDR2 is YFSETQ. CDR3 size: 16 residues. Trimming removed 0 bases from V and 3 bases from J, with 13 bases in between. The chain's CDR3 is CASSLEMGLYYNEQFF. The CDR3 DNA sequence: TGCGCCAGCAGCTTGGAAATGGGGCTTTACTACAATGAGCAGTTCTTC.

V and J are TRBV4-1 and TRBJ2-7, with TRBD2 as a possible D gene (7 bases). The CDR3 sequence is 15 residues long. Trimming removed 6 bases from V and 0 bases from J, with 15 bases in between. In germline, CDR1 is MGHRA, CDR2 YSYEKL. The DNA of the CDR3 is TGCGCCAGCAGGTTACAGGGAGGGAGCTCCTACGAGCAGTACTTC. Residues: CASRLQGGSSYEQYF.

V gene TRBV27 combines with J gene TRBJ2-3, with D perhaps TRBD2 (6 bases). Germline loops: CDR1 MNHEY, CDR2 SMNVEV (reference sequence). CDR3 size: 15 residues. V was trimmed by 6 bases and J by 1 base, leaving 14 bases between them. This CDR3 reads CASRATAGRTDTQYF. The CDR3 nucleotides read TGTGCCAGCAGAGCTACGGCGGGACGCACAGATACGCAGTATTTT.

The genes are TRBV4-2 and TRBJ2-1; 10 positions match TRBD2. Losses at the gene ends were 4 bases for V and 8 bases for J; bases not matched to a gene: 5. Germline CDR1 and CDR2: LGHNA and YNFKEQ. This CDR3 comprises 14 residues. DNA for the CDR3: TGTGCCAGCAGCCGGGCTAGCGGGGGCGATGAGCAGTTCTTC. Protein product: CASSRASGGDEQFF.

The chain uses TRBV19 and TRBJ1-2, with D uncertain. Germline CDR1 LNHDA, CDR2 SQIVND (reference sequence). V lost 3 bases and J 8 bases, leaving 13 bases between the germline ends. The CDR3 spans 13 residues. The CDR3 DNA is TGTGCCAGTAGTATCTCGACTTCTCGGGGCTACACCTTC. This gives the protein CASSISTSRGYTF.